The entry below gives a single TCR beta chain sequence along with its context. The data were taken from a study of cytomegalovirus exposure and HLA in healthy donors. Germline V CDR1 and CDR2: LGHNA, YNFKEQ. The CDR3 covers 14 residues. Trimming stripped 4 bases from V and 8 bases from J, with 15 bases between. Primers included in the PCR were 60 Vbeta and 13 Jbeta primers. Sequencing used immunoSEQ multiplex PCR; TCRdb keeps in-frame clones, though not all of them. The specimen's table records tens of thousands of clones. This chain connects TRBV4-2 to TRBJ2-1; perhaps TRBD2 as D (6 bases). Sequencing used PBMCs. This TCR came from a woman in her thirties in good health and CMV-seropositive. The CDR3 protein is CASSPRLAMYEQFF. CDR3 DNA sequence: TGTGCCAGCAGCCCCCGGCTAGCGATGTATGAGCAGTTCTTC.